The source of this TCR beta chain is a study of T cell repertoires in ileal Crohn's disease. Study-level information: From the resection specimen's proximal margin, biopsies were taken as MI. TCRB immunosequencing input was about 0.55 micrograms of biopsy DNA per sample. Study results and caveats: Endoscopic recurrence occurred in every patient whose clonality exceeded 26.8%. High-frequency clones were more common in sorted CD8 than CD4 cells.

The data were produced by immunoSEQ multiplex PCR, yet TCRdb's version contains in-frame clones alone and is incomplete. The data hold thousands of clones, with 55% to 75% observed a single time. Points on this clone: The antigen is not known.

The CDR3 totals 14 residues. Trimming shortened V by 0 bases and J by 6 bases, and 12 bases separated the two germline ends. Germline V lookup: CDR1 SGHRS, CDR2 YFSETQ. Time point noted: proximal margin of the surgical specimen (macroscopically non-inflamed). This clonotype was obtained from an adult with Crohn's disease. The gene calls are TRBV5-1 and TRBJ1-2; D is perhaps TRBD1 (6 bases). Sequencing was done on a sample of ileal tissue. The chain's CDR3 is CASSLGQGSHGYTF. The CDR3 region has the DNA TGCGCCAGCAGCTTGGGTCAGGGGAGCCATGGCTACACCTTC.